Listed here are 21 T cell receptor beta chains from one sample, sequenced in a study of cytomegalovirus exposure and HLA in healthy donors. The repertoire was sequenced with immunoSEQ multiplex PCR; TCRdb's copy has only in-frame clones and lacks some. This table has fewer than 75,000 clones, about 95% appearing once. Specimen: PBMCs. The receptors derive from a young woman in good health and CMV-seropositive.

The CDR3 region is CASSERGETQYF. Written as DNA, the CDR3 is TGTGCCAGCAGTGAGCGAGGGGAGACCCAGTACTTC. The genes are TRBV2 and TRBJ2-5; a possible D gene is TRBD2 (5 bases). V dropped 3 bases and J dropped 5 bases, with 7 bases sitting between them. The V gene's germline CDR1 is SNHLY and CDR2 FYNNEI. The CDR3 has 12 residues.

The chain has TRBV2 and TRBJ1-5; D call uncertain. CDR1 is SNHLY, CDR2 FYNNEI, per germline. V gave up 5 bases and J gave up 5 bases, with 13 bases separating them. The length of the CDR3 is 14 residues. The CDR3 is CASSKSDNYQPQHF. The CDR3 coding sequence is TGTGCCAGCAGTAAGTCCGACAATTATCAGCCCCAGCATTTT.

The chain has TRBV27 and TRBJ2-1; TRBD2 matches at 9 bases. The CDR3 runs to 16 residues. Germline assignment: CDR1 MNHEY and CDR2 SMNVEV (reference sequence). J lost 7 bases, V lost 1 base, and 8 bases had no gene match. CDR3 nucleotide sequence: TGTGCCAGCAGTTTATTGATCGCGGGAGGGCCTAATGAGCAGTTCTTC. Its protein is CASSLLIAGGPNEQFF.

This clone showed up just a few times. This chain links TRBV5-6 with TRBJ1-2; possible D gene TRBD1, 5 bases. V lost 5 bases and J 4 bases, leaving 21 bases between the germline ends. The CDR3 length is 16 residues. CDR1 is SGHDT, CDR2 YYEEEE, per germline. The CDR3, as DNA: TGTGCCAGCAGACCGGAGTTGGGGCAAACCCTCTATGGCTACACCTTC. Translated: CASRPELGQTLYGYTF. The whole variable domain, remainder taken from reference TRBV5-6 and TRBJ1-2, is DAGVTQSPTHLIKTRGQQVTLRCSPKSGHDTVSWYQQALGQGPQFIFQYYEEEERQRGNFPDRFSGHQFPNYSSELNVNALLLGDSALYLCASRPELGQTLYGYTFGSGTRLTVV.

The chain is built from TRBV30 and TRBJ2-3; TRBD2 aligns across 10 bases. Germline values: CDR1 GTSNPN, CDR2 SVGIG (reference sequence). V shed 8 bases and J 2 bases; nucleotides not matched to a gene: 1. This CDR3 comprises 12 residues. CDR3 DNA sequence: TGTGCCGGGACTAGCGTCACAGATACGCAGTATTTT. Amino acid sequence: CAGTSVTDTQYF.

The chain recombines TRBV5-1 with TRBJ1-2, with 8 bases matching TRBD1. The CDR3 length is 14 residues. The trim removed 4 bases at V and 7 bases at J, leaving 9 bases unmatched. Germline assignment: CDR1 SGHRS and CDR2 YFSETQ. The CDR3, as DNA: TGCGCCAGCAGCCTAGGACAGGGTGCGCGTGGCTACACCTTC. It translates to CASSLGQGARGYTF.

This clone occurred once. This sequence joins TRBV29-1 and TRBJ1-1; maybe TRBD1 (5 bases). This CDR3 has 14 amino acids. Germline V CDR1 and CDR2: SQVTM, ANQGSEA. Trimming left V 6 bases short and J 0 bases short, with 14 bases between. The CDR3 DNA reads as TGCAGCGTCCGACTGGCAGGGATGAACACTGAAGCTTTCTTT. Protein product: CSVRLAGMNTEAFF.

The chain recombines TRBV11-3 with TRBJ2-7, with no clear D. Per the germline V gene, CDR1 is SGHNT and CDR2 is YENEEA. CDR3 length: 16 residues. The V end was cut by 2 bases, the J end by 1 base, with 15 bases between. The CDR3 sequence is CASSLPQMEISYEQYF. The CDR3 region has the DNA TGTGCCAGCAGCTTACCCCAAATGGAGATATCCTACGAGCAGTACTTC. Based on the CDR3 plus reference TRBV11-3 and TRBJ2-7, the full variable domain is EAGVVQSPRYKIIEKKQPVAFWCNPISGHNTLYWYLQNLGQGPELLIRYENEEAVDDSQLPKDRFSAERLKGVDSTLKIQPAELGDSAVYLCASSLPQMEISYEQYFGPGTRLTVT.

The chain employs TRBV10-3 and TRBJ1-3; D is unclear. V was cut by 3 bases and J by 2 bases, with 5 bases left in between. The CDR3 length is 13 residues. The germline CDR1 and CDR2 sequences are ENHRY and SYGVKD. CDR3 DNA sequence: TGTGCCATCAGTGACTCAGCTGGAAACACCATATATTTT. Protein: CAISDSAGNTIYF.

A single count supports this clone. This sequence joins TRBV7-2 and TRBJ1-1; D unclear. Trimming pared 5 bases from V and 2 bases from J, leaving 12 bases between. There are 14 residues in the CDR3. Germline lookup yields CDR1 SGHTA and CDR2 FQGNSA. CDR3 in DNA: TGTGCCAGCAGCGGTCGGGCGGGTAACACTGAAGCTTTCTTT. This sequence encodes CASSGRAGNTEAFF.

The chain has TRBV30 and TRBJ2-7; 11 nucleotides match TRBD1. Germline values: CDR1 GTSNPN, CDR2 SVGIG (reference sequence). J was trimmed by 5 bases and V by 1 base; bases with no gene match: 7. This CDR3 is 15 amino acids long. CDR3 sequence (DNA): TGTGCCTGGAGTGGGACAGGGGGCGCGGTTGACGAGCAGTACTTC. It yields the protein CAWSGTGGAVDEQYF.

V gene TRBV7-9 combines with J gene TRBJ2-3; TRBD1 matches at 8 bases. J was trimmed by 6 bases and V by 5 bases; bases with no gene match: 7. This CDR3 is built from 14 residues. The germline V gene encodes CDR1 SEHNR and CDR2 FQNEAQ (reference sequence). The CDR3 is CASSRTRGLDTQYF. CDR3 bases: TGTGCCAGCAGCCGCACCAGGGGGCTGGATACGCAGTATTTT.

The rearrangement uses TRBV6-5 and TRBJ1-1; TRBD1 matches at 9 bases. The CDR3 spans 14 residues. Germline V gene sequence: CDR1 MNHEY, CDR2 SVGAGI. V shed 3 bases and J 4 bases; nucleotides not matched to a gene: 3. CDR3 amino acids: CASSYGTGRTEAFF. The CDR3 DNA follows: TGTGCCAGCAGTTATGGGACAGGGCGCACTGAAGCTTTCTTT.

The V and J genes are TRBV9 and TRBJ2-3; 8 bases are shared with TRBD2. V dropped 0 bases and J dropped 2; count of bases not matched to a gene: 8. Germline CDR1 SGDLS, CDR2 YYNGEE. The CDR3 contains 17 residues. CDR3 sequence reads: CASSVGPGGATTDTQYF. The CDR3 bases are TGTGCCAGCAGCGTAGGTCCCGGGGGGGCTACCACAGATACGCAGTATTTT.

This chain connects TRBV30 to TRBJ1-5; perhaps TRBD1 as D (5 bases). V was cut by 5 bases and J by 2 bases, with 10 bases left in between. The CDR3 consists of 13 residues. Germline CDR1 and CDR2: GTSNPN and SVGIG (reference sequence). The CDR3 region has the DNA TGTGCCTGGGCAGGGTCTGGCAATCAGCCCCAGCATTTT. This gives the protein CAWAGSGNQPQHF.

This clone was recorded only once. The rearrangement joins TRBV29-1 to TRBJ2-6, with 10 nucleotides matching TRBD1. CDR3 size: 14 residues. The germline gives CDR1 SQVTM, CDR2 ANQGSEA. CDR3 residues: CIDRGQAGANVLTF. CDR3 in DNA: TGCATTGACAGGGGGCAAGCTGGGGCCAACGTCCTGACTTTC. The variable domain in full, completed from reference TRBV29-1 and TRBJ2-6, reads SAVISQKPSRDICQRGTSLTIQCQVDSQVTMMFWYRQQPGQSLTLIATANQGSEATYESGFVIDKFPISRPNLTFSTLTVSNMSPEDSSIYLCIDRGQAGANVLTFGAGSRLTVL.

CDR3 sequence reads: CASSPALRDRHGTLHF. CDR3 DNA: TGTGCCAGCAGCCCCGCCCTAAGGGACAGGCATGGGACCCTCCACTTT. The chain couples TRBV7-9 to TRBJ1-6; 8 bases fit TRBD1. The CDR3 has 16 residues. Germline V CDR1 and CDR2: SEHNR, FQNEAQ (reference sequence). The V gene end was trimmed by 5 bases and the J gene end by 14 bases; junction bases not matched to a gene: 17. The variable domain in full, completed from reference TRBV7-9 and TRBJ1-6, reads DTGVSQNPRHKITKRGQNVTFRCDPISEHNRLYWYRQTLGQGPEFLTYFQNEAQLEKSRLLSDRFSAERPKGSFSTLEIQRTEQGDSAMYLCASSPALRDRHGTLHFGNGTRLTVT.

J is TRBJ2-2 and V is TRBV7-3, with D possibly matching TRBD2 (5 bases). The CDR3 is made up of 16 amino acids. Germline lookup yields CDR1 SGHTA and CDR2 FQGTGA. The V end was cut by 5 bases, the J end by 0 bases, with 13 bases between. The CDR3 here is CASSNLGSPNTGELFF. The CDR3 DNA follows: TGTGCCAGCAGCAATCTGGGGAGCCCGAACACCGGGGAGCTGTTTTTT.

This chain uses TRBV27 with TRBJ1-6, with D uncertain. CDR3 length equals 14 residues. CDR1 and CDR2 from the germline V gene are MNHEY and SMNVEV (reference sequence). V gave up 0 bases and J gave up 8 bases, with 8 bases separating them. This chain's CDR3 is CASSLSRGDSPLHF. CDR3 bases: TGTGCCAGCAGTTTATCTCGCGGCGATTCACCCCTCCACTTT.

The J gene is TRBJ2-7, the V gene TRBV18; 10 positions match TRBD1. The germline V gene encodes CDR1 KGHSH and CDR2 LQKENI. V shed 3 bases and J 6 bases; nucleotides not matched to a gene: 14. The CDR3 length is 17 residues. The CDR3 sequence is CASSPLAPGQGQGEQYF. The CDR3 DNA reads TGTGCCAGCTCACCGTTAGCTCCGGGACAGGGGCAGGGCGAGCAGTACTTC. The full variable domain, with the rest looked up from reference TRBV18 and TRBJ2-7, is NAGVMQNPRHLVRRRGQEARLRCSPMKGHSHVYWYRQLPEEGLKFMVYLQKENIIDESGMPKERFSAEFPKEGPSILRIQQVVRGDSAAYFCASSPLAPGQGQGEQYFGPGTRLTVT.

This clone was seen once. J is TRBJ1-2 and V is TRBV5-1; 11 nucleotides line up with TRBD1. There are 16 residues in the CDR3. The germline gives CDR1 SGHRS, CDR2 YFSETQ. The junction had 9 bases not matched to a gene; V was cut back by 4 bases and J by 4 bases. The CDR3 DNA reads TGCGCCAGCAGCCCCCGGACAGGGGGCGAGTTCTATGGCTACACCTTC. It specifies CASSPRTGGEFYGYTF. Full variable domain (outside the CDR3, taken from reference TRBV5-1 and TRBJ1-2): KAGVTQTPRYLIKTRGQQVTLSCSPISGHRSVSWYQQTPGQGLQFLFEYFSETQRNKGNFPGRFSGRQFSNSRSEMNVSTLELGDSALYLCASSPRTGGEFYGYTFGSGTRLTVV.